Listed below are T cell receptor beta chains from one sample, sequenced in a study of chemoradiotherapy in HPV16-positive cancers. The data were produced by immunoSEQ multiplex PCR, yet TCRdb's version contains in-frame clones alone and is incomplete. The data show approximately 2,800 clones, 90% seen once. This sample comprised tumor tissue, obtained from a patient who underwent chemoradiotherapy. The receptors were gathered from a human donor with HPV-associated anogenital cancer. Both conserved end residues are part of each CDR3. Fields, in order: J gene, V gene, D gene, clone size, CDR3 protein, CDR3 DNA. D genes are given only for firm matches. Clone sizes are given selectively: once, few, many, or a class where the clone is expanded.

TRBJ2-3,TRBV27,.,once,CASSFRGTDTQYF,TGTGCCAGCAGTTTCCGGGGGACAGATACGCAGTATTTT
TRBJ1-5,TRBV15,.,.,CATSKTGNQPQHF,TGTGCCACCAGCAAAACAGGGAATCAGCCCCAGCATTTT
TRBJ2-7,TRBV29-1,.,.,CSVGAATYEQYF,TGCAGCGTTGGCGCAGCTACCTACGAGCAGTACTTC
TRBJ2-1,TRBV9,TRBD2,.,CASSVEAGTYNEQFF,TGTGCCAGCAGCGTAGAAGCGGGGACTTACAATGAGCAGTTCTTC
TRBJ2-1,TRBV6-4,TRBD2,once,CASRENSGGAYEQFF,TGTGCCAGCCGTGAAAATAGCGGGGGGGCATATGAGCAGTTCTTC
TRBJ2-2,TRBV14,TRBD1,once,CASSQLQGLGTGELFF,TGTGCCAGCAGCCAACTACAGGGGTTGGGCACCGGGGAGCTGTTTTTT
TRBJ1-5,TRBV7-9,.,once,CASSSTGDQPQHF,TGTGCCAGCAGCTCGACAGGCGATCAGCCCCAGCATTTT
TRBJ1-4,TRBV7-9,.,.,CASSLSGSNEKLFF,TGTGCCAGCAGCTTAAGTGGCAGTAATGAAAAACTGTTTTTT
TRBJ1-2,TRBV5-6,TRBD1,once,CASSSRRTGNYGYTF,TGTGCCAGCAGCTCGCGCAGGACAGGAAACTATGGCTACACCTTC
TRBJ2-3,TRBV11-1,.,few,CASRVGWTDTQYF,TGTGCCAGCCGAGTAGGGTGGACAGATACGCAGTATTTT
TRBJ2-4,TRBV4-1,.,.,CASSQEGQGSNIQYF,TGCGCCAGCAGCCAAGAAGGGCAGGGTTCTAACATTCAGTACTTC
TRBJ2-2,TRBV27,TRBD1,.,CASSFGQGGELFF,TGTGCCAGCAGCTTCGGACAGGGCGGGGAGCTGTTTTTT
TRBJ1-1,TRBV18,.,.,CASSPSPNTEAFF,TGTGCCAGCTCACCAAGCCCGAACACTGAAGCTTTCTTT
TRBJ2-2,TRBV6-1,TRBD1,once,CASSEGTGRAGELFF,TGTGCCAGCAGTGAGGGGACAGGAAGGGCCGGGGAGCTGTTTTTT
TRBJ2-3,TRBV27,TRBD2,.,CASSPYGSRGLFTDTQYF,TGTGCCAGCAGCCCTTATGGGTCGCGGGGACTATTCACAGATACGCAGTATTTT
TRBJ2-7,TRBV6-1,.,once,CASGYRSSYEQYF,TGTGCCAGCGGATACAGGAGCTCCTACGAGCAGTACTTC
TRBJ1-6,TRBV15,.,.,CATSRDQIKGTSNSPLHF,TGTGCCACCAGCAGAGATCAGATTAAGGGGACGTCAAATTCACCCCTCCACTTT
TRBJ1-4,TRBV7-6,.,.,CASSRDSLNEKLFF,TGTGCCAGCAGCCGAGACAGTTTGAATGAAAAACTGTTTTTT
TRBJ2-7,TRBV5-1,TRBD1,.,CASSLATGGKVDEQYF,TGCGCCAGCAGCTTGGCCACAGGGGGCAAAGTCGACGAGCAGTACTTC
TRBJ1-3,TRBV6-1,.,.,CASSDKRGTGNTIYF,TGTGCCAGCAGTGATAAGAGGGGGACTGGAAACACCATATATTTT
TRBJ1-5,TRBV6-1,TRBD1,.,CASSEAGWDRGNQPQHF,TGTGCCAGCAGTGAAGCGGGTTGGGACAGGGGGAATCAGCCCCAGCATTTT
TRBJ1-1,TRBV6-1,.,.,CASSDRMTEAFF,TGTGCCAGCAGTGACAGGATGACTGAAGCTTTCTTT
TRBJ2-5,TRBV30,.,.,CAWTGQGGETQYF,TGTGCCTGGACGGGGCAGGGAGGAGAGACCCAGTACTTC
TRBJ1-1,TRBV14,.,once,CASSQDRGRWSTEAFF,TGTGCCAGCAGCCAAGATCGGGGCAGATGGAGCACTGAAGCTTTCTTT
TRBJ2-7,TRBV5-1,.,.,CASSLEVGGSYEQYF,TGCGCCAGCAGCTTGGAAGTCGGCGGATCCTACGAGCAGTACTTC
TRBJ2-5,TRBV11-2,TRBD2,.,CASSLSSGETQYF,TGTGCCAGCAGCTTGTCTAGCGGGGAGACCCAGTACTTC
TRBJ1-2,TRBV5-1,TRBD1,.,CASSRGQLNYGYTF,TGCGCCAGCAGCAGGGGACAGCTTAACTATGGCTACACCTTC
TRBJ2-5,TRBV11-2,.,.,CASSLDRGSETQYF,TGTGCCAGCAGCTTAGATAGGGGGTCAGAGACCCAGTACTTC
TRBJ2-3,TRBV7-2,.,.,CASSLLDTQYF,TGTGCCAGCAGCTTACTGGATACGCAGTATTTT
TRBJ2-5,TRBV20-1,TRBD1,.,CSAQGEETQYF,TGCAGCGCCCAGGGGGAAGAGACCCAGTACTTC
TRBJ2-3,TRBV28,TRBD1,.,CASSLRTGYTDTQYF,TGTGCCAGCAGTCTCCGGACAGGGTACACAGATACGCAGTATTTT
TRBJ2-3,TRBV7-3,.,.,CASSLTRDSTDTQYF,TGTGCCAGCAGCCTCACCCGGGACAGCACAGATACGCAGTATTTT
TRBJ1-2,TRBV27,.,.,CASSLSPQGRYTF,TGTGCCAGCAGTTTATCCCCCCAGGGTCGCTACACCTTC
TRBJ2-5,TRBV30,TRBD2,.,CAWSFGGRTQYF,TGTGCCTGGAGTTTCGGGGGGAGGACCCAGTACTTC
TRBJ2-3,TRBV9,.,.,CASGDRAKDTQYF,TGTGCCAGCGGAGACCGGGCGAAAGATACGCAGTATTTT
TRBJ2-5,TRBV29-1,TRBD2,.,CSVEDPSGGGFRTQYF,TGCAGCGTTGAAGATCCAAGCGGGGGGGGGTTTCGGACCCAGTACTTC
TRBJ2-7,TRBV7-9,.,.,CASSLHQRENEQYF,TGTGCCAGCAGCTTGCACCAACGGGAGAACGAGCAGTACTTC
TRBJ2-3,TRBV5-5,TRBD2,.,CASSWGLAGASDTQYF,TGTGCCAGCAGCTGGGGACTAGCGGGGGCGTCAGATACGCAGTATTTT
TRBJ2-7,TRBV6-5,.,.,CASSYSSMVQGLYF,TGTGCCAGCAGTTACTCGTCTATGGTACAAGGTCTGTACTTC
TRBJ2-5,TRBV30,.,.,CAWRVGHRGVGAQYF,TGTGCCTGGAGAGTCGGACACCGGGGAGTGGGGGCCCAGTACTTC
TRBJ1-1,TRBV6-8,.,.,CASSPPGETEAFF,TGTGCCAGCAGCCCCCCAGGGGAGACTGAAGCTTTCTTT
TRBJ1-1,TRBV27,.,.,CASSLGRNTEAFF,TGTGCCAGCAGTTTGGGGAGAAACACTGAAGCTTTCTTT
TRBJ1-1,TRBV7-9,.,.,CASSLVGDTEAFF,TGTGCCAGCAGCTTAGTAGGGGACACTGAAGCTTTCTTT
TRBJ1-5,TRBV6-1,.,.,CASRETDDQPQHF,TGTGCCAGCAGGGAGACAGACGATCAGCCCCAGCATTTT
TRBJ2-6,TRBV6-5,.,.,CASRLGGANVLTF,TGTGCCAGCCGACTGGGAGGGGCCAACGTCCTGACTTTC
TRBJ1-1,TRBV6-1,.,.,CASSERNRDRAFF,TGTGCCAGCAGTGAACGAAACCGGGACCGGGCTTTCTTT
TRBJ2-1,TRBV11-3,.,.,CASSLGGGFVNNEQFF,TGTGCCAGCAGCTTAGGGGGGGGCTTCGTTAACAATGAGCAGTTCTTC
TRBJ2-3,TRBV2,.,.,CASFDRASPDTQYF,TGTGCCAGCTTTGATAGGGCTTCCCCAGATACGCAGTATTTT
TRBJ2-3,TRBV5-1,.,.,CASSLALGESDTQYF,TGCGCCAGCAGCTTGGCCTTAGGGGAATCAGATACGCAGTATTTT